Shown below are 32 T cell receptor beta chains from a single sample sequenced in a study of T cell repertoires in cytomegalovirus infection. TCRdb re-analysed the reads in MiXCR, keeping a single row per CDR3 protein. The top ten hold over 25% of the sample, which has about 180,000 distinct CDR3 sequences, over 13% seen once. What was sequenced was PBMCs. These TCRs come from a human donor in good health (CMV status not recorded). Some clones in this sample may be carry-over from other donors' samples.

This clonotype was recorded at least ten times. This rearrangement joins TRBV14 to TRBJ2-7; no definite D call. V was clipped by 0 bases and J by 3 bases, with 6 bases between them. Germline assignment: CDR1 SGHDN and CDR2 FVKESK. CDR3 size: 13 residues. The DNA for the CDR3 is TGTGCCAGCAGCCAAGAATGGGGCTACGAGCAGTACTTC. This gives the protein CASSQEWGYEQYF.

This chain uses TRBV13 with TRBJ2-7; the D gene is possibly TRBD1 (5 bases). V shed 0 bases and J shed 2 bases, with 17 bases lying between them. Germline CDR1 and CDR2: PRHDT and FYEKMQ (reference sequence). This CDR3 has 17 residues. CDR3 loop: CASSLGGGQGSAYEQYF. CDR3 nucleotides: TGTGCCAGCAGCTTAGGCGGTGGGCAGGGAAGTGCCTACGAGCAGTACTTC.

This clonotype was seen a few times. The chain links TRBV12-3 or TRBV12-4 to TRBJ1-6, with a possible D match to TRBD1 (6 bases). The CDR3 is 14 residues long. The germline V and J ends were trimmed by 3 bases and 7 bases, with 10 bases remaining between them. The CDR3 sequence: CASSFGGNNSPLHF. In nucleotides, the CDR3 is TGTGCCAGCAGTTTCGGGGGCAACAATTCACCCCTCCACTTT.

The table lists this clonotype with many counts. The chain has TRBV12-3 or TRBV12-4 and TRBJ2-1; D possibly matches TRBD1 or TRBD2 (7 bases each). Trimming shortened V by 7 bases and J by 4 bases, and 26 bases separated the two germline ends. The CDR3 contains 18 residues. The CDR3 region has the DNA TGTGCCAGCACCCTCTACAGGGAGGGGGCCTCTACATACAATGAGCAGTTCTTC. Its protein is CASTLYREGASTYNEQFF.

In this sample, this clonotype turned up a few times. The V and J genes are TRBV29-1 and TRBJ1-3, with 8 nucleotides matching TRBD1. CDR3 length: 13 residues. Losses at the gene ends were 7 bases for V and 4 bases for J; bases not matched to a gene: 6. CDR1 is SQVTM, CDR2 ANQGSEA, per germline. This chain's CDR3 is CSGGQGGGNTIYF. The CDR3 nucleotides read TGCAGCGGAGGACAGGGTGGAGGAAACACCATATATTTT.

This clonotype was counted only a few times. The J gene is TRBJ1-3, the V gene TRBV2, with 7 positions matching TRBD1. Germline CDR1 and CDR2: SNHLY and FYNNEI. The CDR3 covers 13 residues. Unmatched junction bases numbered 4, after V lost 8 bases and J lost 3 bases. As DNA, the CDR3 is TGTGCCAGCGGACAGGATTATGGAAACACCATATATTTT. It codes for CASGQDYGNTIYF.

Concerning this clonotype: Given a much more abundant clone one base away, this may be a read error. The chain uses TRBV5-4 and TRBJ2-7; TRBD1 agrees at 8 bases. The V segment lost 0 bases and the J segment 5 bases; nucleotides outside the gene matches: 16. This CDR3 is 18 amino acids long. The germline V gene has CDR1 SGHNT and CDR2 YYREEE (reference sequence). The CDR3 DNA is TGTGCCAGCAGCTTGGGAAGACTCGCGGGCAGGGGGCTAGACGAGCAGTACTTC. Translated, it gives CASSLGRLAGRGLDEQYF. Filled out from reference TRBV5-4 and TRBJ2-7, the complete variable domain reads ETGVTQSPTHLIKTRGQQVTLRCSSQSGHNTVSWYQQALGQGPQFIFQYYREEENGRGNFPPRFSGLQFPNYSSELNVNALELDDSALYLCASSLGRLAGRGLDEQYFGPGTRLTVT.

The chain employs TRBV10-3 and TRBJ2-7; TRBD2 agrees at 7 bases. V shed 7 bases and J 2 bases; nucleotides not matched to a gene: 8. This CDR3 is 14 amino acids long. The germline V gene encodes CDR1 ENHRY and CDR2 SYGVKD. The CDR3 protein is CAITRGDGPYEQYF. In nucleotides, the CDR3 is TGTGCCATCACCCGGGGGGATGGGCCCTACGAGCAGTACTTC.

The table lists this clonotype with many counts. The chain recombines TRBV12-5 with TRBJ1-1; TRBD1 is a possible D gene (5 bases). Per the germline V gene, CDR1 is LGHNT and CDR2 is FRNRAP. This CDR3 comprises 15 residues. V shed 5 bases and J shed 4 bases, with 17 bases lying between them. Here the CDR3 DNA reads TGTGCTAGTGGTGGACCCGCGGCGGGGGGCACTGAAGCTTTCTTT. Protein: CASGGPAAGGTEAFF.

The chain links TRBV7-9 to TRBJ1-2; possible D gene TRBD1, 5 bases. V lost 3 bases and J 5 bases, leaving 10 bases between the germline ends. This CDR3 is 13 amino acids long. CDR1 and CDR2 from the germline V gene are SEHNR and FQNEAQ (reference sequence). The CDR3 is CASSFETDYGYTF. The DNA for the CDR3 is TGTGCCAGCAGCTTCGAGACAGATTATGGCTACACCTTC.

The chain couples TRBV5-1 to TRBJ2-2, with 13 bases lining up with TRBD2. Trimming took 2 bases from V and 10 from J; bases not matched to a gene: 2. The CDR3 loop spans 14 amino acids. Germline CDR1 SGHRS, CDR2 YFSETQ. The CDR3 is CASSFGLAGEELFF. CDR3 nucleotide sequence: TGCGCCAGCAGCTTCGGACTAGCGGGGGAGGAGCTGTTTTTT.

This clonotype occurred many times. V and J are TRBV6-5 and TRBJ2-7; 7 bases align to TRBD1. Germline-derived CDR1 and CDR2 are MNHEY and SVGAGI. This CDR3 has 15 amino acids. V was clipped by 2 bases and J by 4 bases; unmatched bases: 8. The CDR3 DNA follows: TGTGCCAGCAGTTACAATAGGGACAGTCCATACGAGCAGTACTTC. Amino acids: CASSYNRDSPYEQYF.

The rearrangement uses TRBV2 and TRBJ1-5; D gene ambiguous. The germline V gene encodes CDR1 SNHLY and CDR2 FYNNEI. The CDR3 runs to 15 residues. Trimming stripped 1 base from V and 4 bases from J, with 11 bases between. This chain's CDR3 is CASSEGNKNNQPQHF. In nucleotides, the CDR3 is TGTGCCAGCAGTGAAGGGAACAAGAATAATCAGCCCCAGCATTTT.

This clonotype was detected ten times or more. The rearrangement uses TRBV6-1 and TRBJ1-1; TRBD1 aligns across 7 bases. In germline, CDR1 is MNHNS, CDR2 SASEGT. V shed 5 bases, J shed 3 bases, and the junction held 3 bases outside the gene matches. The CDR3 runs 13 residues. The CDR3 reads CASSKTGDTEAFF. In DNA, the CDR3 is TGTGCCAGCAGTAAAACAGGGGACACTGAAGCTTTCTTT.

This clonotype was seen a few times. The chain combines TRBV11-3 with TRBJ2-1, with D maybe TRBD1 (7 bases). V shed 5 bases and J shed 4 bases, with 18 bases lying between them. The CDR3 covers 16 residues. Germline-derived CDR1 and CDR2 are SGHNT and YENEEA. For the CDR3, the DNA is TGTGCCAGCAGCCCAGGGGGGCTAAAGTTGTACAATGAGCAGTTCTTC. Translation gives CASSPGGLKLYNEQFF.

This clonotype was counted ten times or more. The CDR3: CASPDPLVDTGELFF. The CDR3 DNA sequence: TGTGCCAGTCCCGACCCACTAGTCGACACCGGGGAGCTGTTTTTT. This chain links TRBV18 with TRBJ2-2; maybe TRBD2 (5 bases). The CDR3 length is 15 residues. V was cut by 9 bases and J by 3 bases, with 17 bases left in between. Germline lookup yields CDR1 KGHSH and CDR2 LQKENI.

This clonotype came up a few times. The chain joins TRBV4-1 to TRBJ1-4; TRBD1 might be the D (5 bases). Trimming stripped 1 base from V and 7 bases from J, with 16 bases between. This CDR3 spans 16 amino acids. Germline V gene sequence: CDR1 MGHRA, CDR2 YSYEKL. DNA for the CDR3: TGCGCCAGCAGCCAAGTTTTGGCAGGGCCGGGTGAAAAACTGTTTTTT. Translated, it gives CASSQVLAGPGEKLFF.

The CDR3 DNA sequence: TGCGCCAGCAGCGACCGACTGGGCCCCTACGAGCAGTACTTC. This translates into CASSDRLGPYEQYF. The V gene is TRBV5-1, the J gene TRBJ2-7; D ambiguous. Germline V gene data show CDR1 as SGHRS and CDR2 as YFSETQ. The CDR3 runs 14 residues. V was shortened by 4 bases and J by 2 bases, with 13 bases between the two germline ends.

This clonotype was seen a handful of times. The chain couples TRBV7-6 to TRBJ1-3; the D gene is possibly TRBD1 (6 bases). V lost 2 bases and J lost 4, with 9 bases in between. Germline-derived CDR1 and CDR2 are SGHVS and FNYEAQ. The CDR3 sequence is 14 residues long. The CDR3 DNA sequence: TGTGCCAGCAGCTTACAGGGGAACGGAAACACCATATATTTT. Protein product: CASSLQGNGNTIYF.

The gene calls are TRBV6-2 or TRBV6-3 and TRBJ2-1; D may correspond to TRBD1 or TRBD2 (5 bases each). The CDR3 runs to 14 residues. Germline lookup yields CDR1 MNHEY and CDR2 SVGEGT. V lost 7 bases to trimming and J lost 12 bases, with 22 bases between them. The chain's CDR3 is CASKVVFGDGGQFF. The DNA of the CDR3 is TGTGCCAGCAAGGTGGTCTTCGGGGACGGCGGGCAGTTCTTC.

The CDR3 bases are TGTGCCAGCTTTTCCCCCACCGTCTCTGGGGCCAACGTCCTGACTTTC. Encoded protein: CASFSPTVSGANVLTF. The rearrangement links TRBV6-1 to TRBJ2-6; D not resolved. Germline loops: CDR1 MNHNS, CDR2 SASEGT. The CDR3 contains 16 residues. Trimming cost V 8 bases and J 0 bases, with 14 bases left between them.

This clonotype was observed at least ten times. The chain recombines TRBV7-2 with TRBJ2-5, with D uncertain. Germline assignment: CDR1 SGHTA and CDR2 FQGNSA. The CDR3 runs 12 residues. Trimming cost V 2 bases and J 10 bases, with 11 bases left between them. This chain's CDR3 is CASSLSARDQYF. The CDR3 DNA reads as TGTGCCAGCAGCTTAAGTGCCCGAGACCAGTACTTC.

The table lists this clonotype with many counts. This rearrangement joins TRBV7-2 to TRBJ2-5; D perhaps matches TRBD2 (6 bases). Germline CDR1 reads SGHTA; CDR2 reads FQGNSA. Trimming cost V 4 bases and J 2 bases, with 14 bases left between them. The CDR3 is made up of 15 amino acids. The CDR3 DNA sequence: TGTGCCAGCAGCTCTCAGCGGGCCCTTCAAGAGACCCAGTACTTC. This codes for CASSSQRALQETQYF.

This clonotype has at least ten counts. The chain links TRBV7-2 to TRBJ2-5; D remains ambiguous. The ends were cut back, 1 base at V and 4 bases at J, with 10 bases in the middle. Germline values: CDR1 SGHTA, CDR2 FQGNSA. The CDR3 contains 14 residues. The CDR3 sequence is CASSLDESRETQYF. The CDR3 DNA sequence: TGTGCCAGCAGCTTAGATGAATCCAGAGAGACCCAGTACTTC.

The sample holds a few counts of this clonotype. The CDR3 sequence: CASSPQSTSGSYEQYF. Here the CDR3 DNA reads TGTGCCAGCAGCCCTCAAAGTACTAGCGGCTCCTACGAGCAGTACTTC. The chain links TRBV7-9 to TRBJ2-7, with 8 bases fitting TRBD2. The trim removed 5 bases at V and 0 bases at J, leaving 9 bases unmatched. Germline values: CDR1 SEHNR, CDR2 FQNEAQ (reference sequence). This CDR3 spans 16 amino acids. The variable domain in full, completed from reference TRBV7-9 and TRBJ2-7, reads DTGVSQNPRHKITKRGQNVTFRCDPISEHNRLYWYRQTLGQGPEFLTYFQNEAQLEKSRLLSDRFSAERPKGSFSTLEIQRTEQGDSAMYLCASSPQSTSGSYEQYFGPGTRLTVT.

This clonotype was seen repeatedly, ten times or more. The rearrangement joins TRBV28 to TRBJ1-1; tentative D call: TRBD1 (5 bases). The CDR3 is 13 amino acids. Looked up from germline, CDR1 is MDHEN and CDR2 is SYDVKM. V was shortened by 8 bases and J by 0 bases, with 10 bases between the two germline ends. CDR3 protein: CASYDRMNTEAFF. The CDR3 nucleotides are TGTGCCAGCTACGACAGAATGAACACTGAAGCTTTCTTT.

This clonotype has just a few counts. The chain combines TRBV7-2 with TRBJ2-3; D is ambiguous. The germline V and J ends were trimmed by 6 bases and 1 base, with 11 bases remaining between them. This CDR3 contains 14 residues. Germline loops: CDR1 SGHTA, CDR2 FQGNSA. The CDR3 loop reads CASSDPFRTDTQYF. Written as DNA, the CDR3 is TGTGCCAGCAGTGACCCATTCCGCACAGATACGCAGTATTTT.

Written as DNA, the CDR3 is TGTGCCAGCAGCCCCCGAGGAAGTCGTGAAGAGACCCAGTACTTC. Translation gives CASSPRGSREETQYF. The chain couples TRBV7-8 to TRBJ2-5; D gene ambiguous. Trimming removed 5 bases at V and 3 bases at J, with 16 bases between. The CDR3 consists of 15 residues. The germline V gene has CDR1 SGHVS and CDR2 FQNEAQ.

The table lists this clonotype with many counts. This CDR3 reads CASSLAGRGQGLNEQFF. For the CDR3, the DNA is TGTGCCAGCAGCTTAGCAGGTAGAGGACAGGGGCTTAACGAGCAGTTCTTC. The J gene is TRBJ2-1, the V gene TRBV7-2; 9 nucleotides align to TRBD1. Germline lookup yields CDR1 SGHTA and CDR2 FQGNSA. The CDR3 is 17 amino acids. Trimming removed 0 bases from V and 10 bases from J; junction bases left unmatched: 13.

This clonotype was seen ten or more times. The chain carries TRBV19 and TRBJ1-6, with 10 positions matching TRBD1. The CDR3 length is 17 residues. J was trimmed by 9 bases and V by 4 bases; bases with no gene match: 12. The V gene's germline CDR1 is LNHDA and CDR2 SQIVND (reference sequence). The CDR3 coding sequence is TGTGCCAGTAGTACCGTGACAGGGGGCGCAGGGGTTTCACCCCTCCACTTT. It is translated as CASSTVTGGAGVSPLHF.

This clonotype was seen many times. V gene TRBV11-2 combines with J gene TRBJ1-3; D is unresolved. The CDR3 totals 15 residues. Germline values: CDR1 SGHAT, CDR2 FQNNGV. Trimming took off 0 bases at V and 4 bases at J, with 10 bases between the two ends. This CDR3 reads CASSLDRHIGNTIYF. Written as DNA, the CDR3 is TGTGCCAGCAGCTTAGATCGCCACATCGGAAACACCATATATTTT.

This clonotype was observed at least ten times. The V call is TRBV5-4, the J call TRBJ2-7, with TRBD1 matching over 11 bases. Germline CDR1 SGHNT, CDR2 YYREEE (reference sequence). The CDR3 is made up of 18 amino acids. V dropped 3 bases and J dropped 3; count of bases not matched to a gene: 14. The CDR3 sequence is CASSSRSIAGTGGYEQYF. CDR3 in DNA: TGTGCCAGCAGCTCGAGATCTATCGCCGGGACAGGGGGCTACGAGCAGTACTTC. Combining the CDR3 with reference TRBV5-4 and TRBJ2-7 gives the whole variable domain ETGVTQSPTHLIKTRGQQVTLRCSSQSGHNTVSWYQQALGQGPQFIFQYYREEENGRGNFPPRFSGLQFPNYSSELNVNALELDDSALYLCASSSRSIAGTGGYEQYFGPGTRLTVT.